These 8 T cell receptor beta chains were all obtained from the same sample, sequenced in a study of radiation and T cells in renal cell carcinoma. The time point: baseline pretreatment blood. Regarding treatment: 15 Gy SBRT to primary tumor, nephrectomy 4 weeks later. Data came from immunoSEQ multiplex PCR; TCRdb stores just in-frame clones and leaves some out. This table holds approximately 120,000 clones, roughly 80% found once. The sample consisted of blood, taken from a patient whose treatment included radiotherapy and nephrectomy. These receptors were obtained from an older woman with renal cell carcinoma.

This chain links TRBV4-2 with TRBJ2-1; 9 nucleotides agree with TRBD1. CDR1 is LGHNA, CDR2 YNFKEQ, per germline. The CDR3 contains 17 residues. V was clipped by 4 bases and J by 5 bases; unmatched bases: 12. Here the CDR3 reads CASSPLGDRVVNNEQFF. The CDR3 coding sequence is TGTGCCAGCAGCCCCTTGGGGGACAGGGTCGTCAACAATGAGCAGTTCTTC.

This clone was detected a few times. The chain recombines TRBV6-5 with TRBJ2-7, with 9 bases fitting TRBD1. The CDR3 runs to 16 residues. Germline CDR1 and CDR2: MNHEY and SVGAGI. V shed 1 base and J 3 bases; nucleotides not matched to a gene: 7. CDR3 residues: CASSYWHRTGDYEQYF. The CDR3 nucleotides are TGTGCCAGCAGTTACTGGCATAGGACAGGGGACTACGAGCAGTACTTC.

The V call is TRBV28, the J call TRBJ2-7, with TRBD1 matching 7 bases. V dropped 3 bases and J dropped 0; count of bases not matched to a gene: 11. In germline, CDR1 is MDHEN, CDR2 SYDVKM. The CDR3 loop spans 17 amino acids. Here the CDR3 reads CASSFLQQGRRSYEQYF. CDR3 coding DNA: TGTGCCAGCAGTTTCCTTCAACAGGGGAGACGCTCCTACGAGCAGTACTTC.

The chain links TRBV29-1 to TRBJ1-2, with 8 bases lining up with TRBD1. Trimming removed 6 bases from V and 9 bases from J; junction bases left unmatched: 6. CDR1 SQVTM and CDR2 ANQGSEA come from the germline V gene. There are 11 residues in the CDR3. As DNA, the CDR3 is TGCAGCGTCGAGGACAGGGCAAGCTACACCTTC. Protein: CSVEDRASYTF.

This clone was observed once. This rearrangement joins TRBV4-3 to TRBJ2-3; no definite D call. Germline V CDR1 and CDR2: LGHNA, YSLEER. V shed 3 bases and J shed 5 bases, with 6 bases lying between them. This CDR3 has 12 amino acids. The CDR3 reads CASSHLQDTQYF. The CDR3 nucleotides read TGCGCCAGCAGCCACCTCCAAGATACGCAGTATTTT.

The CDR3 here is CSVEQGRAYEQYF. CDR3 nucleotides: TGCAGCGTTGAACAGGGCAGGGCCTACGAGCAGTACTTC. The chain joins TRBV29-1 to TRBJ2-7; the D gene is possibly TRBD1 (5 bases). This CDR3 is built from 13 residues. Germline-derived CDR1 and CDR2 are SQVTM and ANQGSEA. The V end was cut by 2 bases, the J end by 2 bases, with 10 bases between.

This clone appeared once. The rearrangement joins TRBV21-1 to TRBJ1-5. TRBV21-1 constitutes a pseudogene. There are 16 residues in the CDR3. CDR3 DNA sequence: TGTGCCAGCAGACCGCTGCTACATTGGCATCATCAGCCCCAGCATTTT. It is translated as CASRPLLHWHHQPQHF.

DNA for the CDR3: TGTGCCAGCAGTTTATTCCTGAGCGGGACCTCCTACAATGAGCAGTTCTTC. Protein sequence: CASSLFLSGTSYNEQFF. This chain uses TRBV27 with TRBJ2-1, with 7 bases aligning to TRBD2. With 1 base clipped from V and 0 bases from J, the junction kept 6 bases outside the gene matches. CDR3 length: 17 amino acids. Germline V gene sequence: CDR1 MNHEY, CDR2 SMNVEV (reference sequence).